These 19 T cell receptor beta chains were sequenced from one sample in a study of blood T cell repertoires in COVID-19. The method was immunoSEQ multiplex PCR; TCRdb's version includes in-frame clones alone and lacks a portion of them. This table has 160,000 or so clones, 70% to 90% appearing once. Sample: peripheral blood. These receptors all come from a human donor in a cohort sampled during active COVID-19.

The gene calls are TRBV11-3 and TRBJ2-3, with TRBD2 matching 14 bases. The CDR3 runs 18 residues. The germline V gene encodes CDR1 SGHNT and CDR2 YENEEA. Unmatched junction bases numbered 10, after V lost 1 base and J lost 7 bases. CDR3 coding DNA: TGTGCCAGCAGCTTAGGGAGGCCTGGGACTAGCGGGAGAAATACGCAGTATTTT. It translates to CASSLGRPGTSGRNTQYF.

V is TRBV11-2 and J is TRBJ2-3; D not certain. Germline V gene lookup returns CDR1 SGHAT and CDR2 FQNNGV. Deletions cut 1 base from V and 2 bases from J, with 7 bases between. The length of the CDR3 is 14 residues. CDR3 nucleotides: TGTGCCAGCAGCTTAGGCGGATACACAGATACGCAGTATTTT. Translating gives CASSLGGYTDTQYF.

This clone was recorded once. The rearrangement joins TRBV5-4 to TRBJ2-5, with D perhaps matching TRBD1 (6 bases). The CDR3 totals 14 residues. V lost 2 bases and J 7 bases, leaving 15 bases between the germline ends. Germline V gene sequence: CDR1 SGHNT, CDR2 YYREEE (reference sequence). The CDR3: CASSLQGQERTQYF. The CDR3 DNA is TGTGCCAGCAGCTTACAGGGTCAAGAAAGGACCCAGTACTTC. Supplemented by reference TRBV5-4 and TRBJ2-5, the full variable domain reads ETGVTQSPTHLIKTRGQQVTLRCSSQSGHNTVSWYQQALGQGPQFIFQYYREEENGRGNFPPRFSGLQFPNYSSELNVNALELDDSALYLCASSLQGQERTQYFGPGTRLLVL.

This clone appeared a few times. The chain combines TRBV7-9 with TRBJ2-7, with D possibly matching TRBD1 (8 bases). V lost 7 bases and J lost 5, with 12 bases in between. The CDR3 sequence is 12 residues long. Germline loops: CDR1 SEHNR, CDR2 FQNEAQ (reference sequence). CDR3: CASNRGGDEQYF. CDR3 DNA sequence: TGTGCCAGCAACAGGGGGGGCGACGAGCAGTACTTC.

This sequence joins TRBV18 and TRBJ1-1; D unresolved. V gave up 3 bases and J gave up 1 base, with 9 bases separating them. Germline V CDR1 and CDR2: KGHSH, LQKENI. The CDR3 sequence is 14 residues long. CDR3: CASSPPQANTEAFF. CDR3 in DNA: TGTGCCAGCTCACCCCCCCAAGCGAACACTGAAGCTTTCTTT.

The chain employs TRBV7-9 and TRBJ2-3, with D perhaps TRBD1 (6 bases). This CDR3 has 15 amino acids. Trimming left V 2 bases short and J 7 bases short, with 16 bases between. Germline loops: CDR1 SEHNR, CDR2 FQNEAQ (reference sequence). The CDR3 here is CASSLIGGERNTQYF. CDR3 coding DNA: TGTGCCAGCAGCTTAATAGGGGGAGAGAGGAATACGCAGTATTTT.

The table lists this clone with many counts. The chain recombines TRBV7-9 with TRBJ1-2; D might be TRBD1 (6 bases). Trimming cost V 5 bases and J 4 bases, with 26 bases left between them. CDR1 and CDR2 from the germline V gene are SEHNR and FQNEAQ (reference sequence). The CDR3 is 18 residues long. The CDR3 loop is CASSLSSASAGATYGYTF. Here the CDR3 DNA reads TGTGCCAGCAGCCTGTCCTCAGCTAGTGCAGGGGCTACCTATGGCTACACCTTC.

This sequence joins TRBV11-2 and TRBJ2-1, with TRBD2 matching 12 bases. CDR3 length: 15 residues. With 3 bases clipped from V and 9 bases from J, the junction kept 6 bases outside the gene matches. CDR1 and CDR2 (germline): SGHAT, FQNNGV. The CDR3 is CASSFGLAGRGEQFF. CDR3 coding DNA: TGTGCCAGCAGCTTTGGACTAGCGGGGAGGGGTGAGCAGTTCTTC. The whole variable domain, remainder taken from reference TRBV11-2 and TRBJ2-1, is EAGVAQSPRYKIIEKRQSVAFWCNPISGHATLYWYQQILGQGPKLLIQFQNNGVVDDSQLPKDRFSAERLKGVDSTLKIQPAKLEDSAVYLCASSFGLAGRGEQFFGPGTRLTVL.

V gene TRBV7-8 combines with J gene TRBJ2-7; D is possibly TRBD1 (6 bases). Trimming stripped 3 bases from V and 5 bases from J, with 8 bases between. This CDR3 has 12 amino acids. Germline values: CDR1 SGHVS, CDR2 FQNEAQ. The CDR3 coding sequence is TGTGCCAGCAGCTTGGACAGAAACGAGCAGTACTTC. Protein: CASSLDRNEQYF.

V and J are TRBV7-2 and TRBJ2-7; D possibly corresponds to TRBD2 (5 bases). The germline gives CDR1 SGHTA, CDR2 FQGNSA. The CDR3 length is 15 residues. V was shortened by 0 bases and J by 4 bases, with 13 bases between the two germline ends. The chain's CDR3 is CASSLAASLKYEQYF. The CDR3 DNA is TGTGCCAGCAGCTTAGCGGCTAGCTTAAAGTACGAGCAGTACTTC.

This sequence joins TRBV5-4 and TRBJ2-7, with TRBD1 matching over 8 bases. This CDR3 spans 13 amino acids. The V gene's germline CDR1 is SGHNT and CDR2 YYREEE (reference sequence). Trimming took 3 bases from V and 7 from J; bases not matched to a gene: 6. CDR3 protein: CASSSQGAREQYF. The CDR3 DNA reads TGTGCCAGCAGCTCTCAGGGGGCGCGTGAGCAGTACTTC.

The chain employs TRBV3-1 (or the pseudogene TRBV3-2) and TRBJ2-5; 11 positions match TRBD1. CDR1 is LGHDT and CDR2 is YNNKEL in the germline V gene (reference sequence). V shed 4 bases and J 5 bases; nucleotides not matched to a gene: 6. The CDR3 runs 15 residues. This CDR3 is CASSLRGQGAETQYF. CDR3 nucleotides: TGTGCCAGCAGCCTACGAGGACAGGGGGCTGAGACCCAGTACTTC.

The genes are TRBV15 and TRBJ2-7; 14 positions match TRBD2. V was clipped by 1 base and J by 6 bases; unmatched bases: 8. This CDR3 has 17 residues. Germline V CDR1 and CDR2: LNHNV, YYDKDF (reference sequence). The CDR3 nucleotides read TGTGCCACCAGCAGAGGTCCGGGACTAGCGGGAGTACGCGAGCAGTACTTC. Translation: CATSRGPGLAGVREQYF.

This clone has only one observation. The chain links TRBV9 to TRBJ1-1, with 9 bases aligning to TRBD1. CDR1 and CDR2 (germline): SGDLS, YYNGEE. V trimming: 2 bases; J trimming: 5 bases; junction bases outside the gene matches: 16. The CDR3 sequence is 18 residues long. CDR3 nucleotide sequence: TGTGCCAGCAGCGTCGGACAGGGGAACCTCTTTAGGAGGACTGAAGCTTTCTTT. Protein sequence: CASSVGQGNLFRRTEAFF.

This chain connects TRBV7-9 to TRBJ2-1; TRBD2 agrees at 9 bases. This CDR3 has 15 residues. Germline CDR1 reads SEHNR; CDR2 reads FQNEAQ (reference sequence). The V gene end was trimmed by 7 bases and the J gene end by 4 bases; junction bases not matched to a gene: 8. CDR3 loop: CASTSTSGVYNEQFF. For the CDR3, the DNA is TGTGCCAGCACTTCGACTAGCGGAGTATACAATGAGCAGTTCTTC.

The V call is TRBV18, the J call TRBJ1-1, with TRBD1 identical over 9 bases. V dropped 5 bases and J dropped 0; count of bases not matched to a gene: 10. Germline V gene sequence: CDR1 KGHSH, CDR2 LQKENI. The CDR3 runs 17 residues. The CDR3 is CASSALAGQGMNTEAFF. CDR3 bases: TGTGCCAGCTCAGCACTGGCGGGACAGGGAATGAACACTGAAGCTTTCTTT.

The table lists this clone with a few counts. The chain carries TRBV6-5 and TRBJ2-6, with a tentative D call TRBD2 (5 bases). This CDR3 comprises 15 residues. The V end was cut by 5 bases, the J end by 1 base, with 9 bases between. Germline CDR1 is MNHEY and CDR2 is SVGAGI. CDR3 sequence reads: CASSRGSSGANVLTF. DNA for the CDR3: TGTGCCAGCAGTAGAGGGTCGTCTGGGGCCAACGTCCTGACTTTC.

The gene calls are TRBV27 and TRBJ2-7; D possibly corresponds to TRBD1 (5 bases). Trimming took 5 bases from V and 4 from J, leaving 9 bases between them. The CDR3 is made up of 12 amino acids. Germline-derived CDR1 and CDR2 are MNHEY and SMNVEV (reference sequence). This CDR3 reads CASSTQGYEQYF. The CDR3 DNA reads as TGTGCCAGCAGTACCCAGGGTTACGAGCAGTACTTC.

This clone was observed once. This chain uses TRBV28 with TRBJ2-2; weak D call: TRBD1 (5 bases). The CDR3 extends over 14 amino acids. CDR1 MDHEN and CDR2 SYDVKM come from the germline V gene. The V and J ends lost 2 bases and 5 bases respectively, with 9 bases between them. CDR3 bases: TGTGCCAGCAGTTTACAGGGTGGGACCGGGGAGCTGTTTTTT. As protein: CASSLQGGTGELFF.